Listed here are 14 T cell receptor beta chains from one sample, sequenced in a study of radiation and T cells in renal cell carcinoma. The time point was: blood 4 weeks post-SBRT, at nephrectomy. The treatment is: 15 Gy SBRT to primary tumor, nephrectomy 4 weeks later. Libraries were prepared by immunoSEQ multiplex PCR; TCRdb keeps only in-frame clonotypes and omits some of them. This table holds approximately 170,000 clones, around 90% found once. The source material was blood, sampled from a patient whose treatment included radiotherapy and nephrectomy. Receptors were obtained from a woman aged 50 to 65 with renal cell carcinoma.

The rearrangement links TRBV5-1 to TRBJ2-3, with 12 bases lining up with TRBD1. The ends lost 4 bases at V and 8 bases at J; junction bases unmatched: 11. The CDR3 spans 16 residues. Looked up from germline, CDR1 is SGHRS and CDR2 is YFSETQ. CDR3 coding DNA: TGCGCCAGCAGCCTGGAGTGGGGACAGGGGGCTGGTACGCAGTATTTT. Amino acid sequence: CASSLEWGQGAGTQYF.

The rearrangement uses TRBV6-5 and TRBJ1-6; 7 bases match TRBD1. The V and J ends lost 0 bases and 8 bases, in that order; junction bases with no gene match: 4. Germline-derived CDR1 and CDR2 are MNHEY and SVGAGI. This CDR3 comprises 15 residues. CDR3 amino acids: CASSYSTGVDSPLHF. The CDR3 nucleotides are TGTGCCAGCAGTTACTCTACAGGGGTTGATTCACCCCTCCACTTT.

This clone was recorded a few times. The chain employs TRBV2 and TRBJ1-1; D gene ambiguous. CDR1 is SNHLY, CDR2 FYNNEI, per germline. Between the trimmed V and J ends, which lost 6 bases and 0 bases, there was a span of 11 bases. The CDR3 runs to 14 residues. The CDR3: CASSPTLMNTEAFF. In DNA, the CDR3 is TGTGCCAGCAGCCCGACTCTTATGAACACTGAAGCTTTCTTT.

This chain uses TRBV11-2 with TRBJ1-4; tentatively, D is TRBD1 (5 bases). The CDR3 extends over 13 amino acids. Trimming pared 1 base from V and 10 bases from J, leaving 10 bases between. Germline V CDR1 and CDR2: SGHAT, FQNNGV. The CDR3 DNA reads as TGTGCCAGCAGCTTAGCGAGGGGTGGAAAACTGTTTTTT. Translated, it gives CASSLARGGKLFF.

The V and J genes are TRBV9 and TRBJ1-1; TRBD1 matches at 7 bases. CDR1 is SGDLS, CDR2 YYNGEE, per germline. Unmatched junction bases numbered 10, after V lost 6 bases and J lost 5 bases. The length of the CDR3 is 14 residues. The CDR3 nucleotides read TGTGCCAGCAACTCATTGACAGGGTCAACTGAAGCTTTCTTT. This encodes CASNSLTGSTEAFF.

The chain uses TRBV9 and TRBJ2-7, with D possibly TRBD2 on 6 matching bases. Germline loops: CDR1 SGDLS, CDR2 YYNGEE. CDR3 size: 14 residues. The V end lost 0 bases, the J end lost 2 bases, and 9 bases lay between the germline ends. CDR3 in amino acids: CASSVGEVTYEQYF. For the CDR3, the DNA is TGTGCCAGCAGCGTAGGGGAGGTGACCTACGAGCAGTACTTC.

V and J are TRBV6-5 and TRBJ1-2; 10 bases line up with TRBD1. Looked up from germline, CDR1 is MNHEY and CDR2 is SVGAGI. This CDR3 comprises 14 residues. With 5 bases clipped from V and 8 bases from J, the junction kept 8 bases outside the gene matches. The DNA for the CDR3 is TGTGCCAGCAGTCAAACCGGGACAGGGGAGGGCTACACCTTC. This encodes CASSQTGTGEGYTF.

The chain employs TRBV5-8 and TRBJ1-5; D may be TRBD1 (6 bases). V was shortened by 5 bases and J by 6 bases, with 15 bases between the two germline ends. The CDR3 runs to 14 residues. Germline assignment: CDR1 SGHTS and CDR2 YDEGEE. The CDR3 region is CASRARQVGQPQHF. The CDR3 coding sequence is TGTGCCAGCAGAGCGCGACAGGTCGGTCAGCCCCAGCATTTT.

The rearrangement joins TRBV6-6 to TRBJ1-4, with 9 bases lining up with TRBD1. Germline assignment: CDR1 MNHNY and CDR2 SVGAGI (reference sequence). The CDR3 contains 16 residues. Germline trimming cut 6 bases from V and 5 bases from J; bases unmatched to any gene: 10. The CDR3 here is CASSSPTGTGNEKLFF. CDR3 DNA: TGTGCCAGCAGCAGCCCAACCGGGACAGGGAATGAAAAACTGTTTTTT.

The rearrangement joins TRBV7-9 to TRBJ2-1, with TRBD1 matching over 10 bases. There are 15 residues in the CDR3. V lost 5 bases and J lost 3; bases outside the gene matches: 4. Germline CDR1 SEHNR, CDR2 FQNEAQ (reference sequence). The CDR3 nucleotides read TGTGCCAGCAGCCAAGACAGGGGGCACTACAATGAGCAGTTCTTC. Amino acid sequence: CASSQDRGHYNEQFF. The full variable domain, with the rest looked up from reference TRBV7-9 and TRBJ2-1, is DTGVSQNPRHKITKRGQNVTFRCDPISEHNRLYWYRQTLGQGPEFLTYFQNEAQLEKSRLLSDRFSAERPKGSFSTLEIQRTEQGDSAMYLCASSQDRGHYNEQFFGPGTRLTVL.

The V gene is TRBV10-2, the J gene TRBJ1-1; 9 bases match TRBD1. Germline V gene sequence: CDR1 WSHSY, CDR2 SAAADI. The CDR3 runs 18 residues. Unmatched junction bases numbered 15, after V lost 4 bases and J lost 3 bases. CDR3 in amino acids: CASSAVHKPGQGDTEAFF. CDR3 coding DNA: TGCGCCAGCAGTGCCGTCCATAAACCGGGACAGGGAGACACTGAAGCTTTCTTT.

V gene TRBV5-5 combines with J gene TRBJ2-2; either TRBD1 or TRBD2 may supply D (6 bases each). CDR3 length: 14 amino acids. Germline values: CDR1 SGHKS, CDR2 YYEKEE (reference sequence). The germline V and J ends were trimmed by 2 bases and 7 bases, with 12 bases remaining between them. The CDR3 loop is CASSLPGAGGELFF. The CDR3 DNA is TGTGCCAGCAGCTTACCGGGGGCGGGCGGGGAGCTGTTTTTT.

The rearrangement uses TRBV10-3 and TRBJ1-4; maybe TRBD1 (5 bases). Per the germline V gene, CDR1 is ENHRY and CDR2 is SYGVKD. There are 14 residues in the CDR3. With 6 bases removed from V and 6 bases from J, the gap between germline ends came to 14 bases. CDR3 sequence (DNA): TGTGCCATCAGGGGGACGGAACCGTATGAAAAACTGTTTTTT. This codes for CAIRGTEPYEKLFF.

This clone was counted a single time. The chain has TRBV4-2 and TRBJ2-3; D is possibly TRBD1 or TRBD2 (5 bases each). From germline, CDR1 is LGHNA and CDR2 YNFKEQ. This CDR3 region has 15 residues. Trimming pared 1 base from V and 6 bases from J, leaving 14 bases between. CDR3 sequence (DNA): TGTGCCAGCAGCCAAGGGCAGGGACCCCCGGATACGCAGTATTTT. This encodes CASSQGQGPPDTQYF.